This entry is about one T cell receptor (beta chain). There are a few counts of this clone. Its antigen target is currently unknown. No much larger clonotype is one base removed from it; base qualities were not supplied. This sample was included in a study of blood T cell repertoires in COVID-19 (dated by TCRdb to 2018 to 2020). Broadly, across the study: The collaborator samples originated in the United States, Italy and Spain and spanned the acute and convalescent phases of COVID-19. The prospective study material was composed of cDNA or gDNA derived from T cells, B-cell-depleted T cells, or PBMCs. Subjects who had been exposed to COVID-19, were actively infected with it, or had recovered from it provided the deeply sampled blood TCRbeta repertoires that made up the dataset. The repertoires were released in a freely available public database meant as a resource for research on the immune response to SARS-CoV-2. The samples were drawn from the first 160 participants of the ongoing ImmuneRACE study and from 1,254 subjects provided by 6 global collaborators. A de-identified subject ID, COVID-19 status, age in years and sex were almost always included in the sample metadata. Where available, HLA class I and class II types were obtained from metadata supplied by the sample provider rather than from assay-based typing.

What the authors observed across the whole study: The quantity of clinical and demographic metadata differed by source and by participant and was supplied without curation.

CDR1 and CDR2 are drawn from the germline V gene: SQVTM, ANQGSEA. The CDR3 numbers 13 residues from cysteine through phenylalanine. The sequence is cut down to CDR3 DNA, 39 bases in frame from base 1. V lost 8 bases and J lost 7 bases, and the count of bases not matched to a germline gene is 11. At one collaborating source in Seattle, patients were enrolled during active infection and were followed longitudinally through the course of disease. Collaborating institutions collected whole blood in K2EDTA tubes following their own protocols. Collaborator samples were shipped for TCRbeta analysis as frozen whole blood, isolated PBMCs, or DNA extracted from either sample type. The immunoSEQ Assay, a bias-controlled multiplex PCR, was used to amplify TCRbeta CDR3 regions from genomic DNA. The study's own analysis went as follows. The number of nucleated cells in each sample was estimated by amplification of reference gene primers within the assay. To quantify the absolute abundance of each unique TCRbeta CDR3 rearrangement, sequence reads were collapsed and filtered. Productive Simpson clonality was computed per sample as the square root of Simpson's diversity index over productive rearrangements. Imported from immuneACCESS, the table was reduced by TCRdb to in-frame sequences with V and J called. These copies leave out some clones; in studies compared against another copy, an unresolved V gene accounts for under half, and the cause of the remainder is not known. The V and J calls and the clone size are those of that table, but D and trimming were determined from the DNA. The sample includes tens of thousands of clones, with around 84% observed a single time. The top ten clonotypes cover 1.5% to 2% of the sample.

Sequenced: peripheral blood. The chain joins TRBV29-1 to TRBJ2-5; TRBD1 lines up with 9 middle nucleotides. The clonotype comes from a man in his sixties with COVID-19, enrolled during active disease. The sequence in DNA is TGCAGCTTTTCGTTGGCGGGACAGGGGACCCAGTACTTC. This codes for CSFSLAGQGTQYF.